The 9 T cell receptor beta chains below come from one sample, sequenced in a study of shared clonotypes between healthy human individuals (TCRdb year 2020). Libraries were made using the immunoSEQ multiplex PCR assay. The immuneACCESS repertoire file appears here via TCRdb, limited to in-frame rearrangements. These files lack a portion of the clones; in checked studies, under half of the deficit traces to unresolved V genes, and the cause of the others is not known. Recorded for this sample are nearly 2 million clones; approximately 95% of them occurred a single time. The ten biggest clones cover roughly 1% of the sample. For the CD8 naive samples, CD45RO-negative cells were positively selected for CCR7, yielding a CD45RA+CCR7+ population from which TemRA cells were excluded. Sequencing was carried out using naive CD8+ T cells sorted from blood. This specimen's cell subset or site label, interpreted: CD45RA+CCR7+. The source of these receptors is a man aged 18 to 29 in good health.

This sequence joins TRBV2 and TRBJ1-1; 7 bases align to TRBD1. The CDR3 runs to 16 residues. V lost 0 bases, J lost 0 bases, and 4 bases stayed unmatched. Looked up from germline, CDR1 is SNHLY and CDR2 is FYNNEI. The CDR3 is CASSEAQGYMNTEAFF. The CDR3 DNA reads as TGTGCCAGCAGTGAAGCACAGGGGTATATGAACACTGAAGCTTTCTTT.

This clone was observed a few times. The chain recombines TRBV10-2 with TRBJ1-2; the match to TRBD1 covers 10 bases. This CDR3 is built from 18 residues. V lost 0 bases, J lost 3 bases, and 10 bases stayed unmatched. Germline CDR1 reads WSHSY; CDR2 reads SAAADI. This chain's CDR3 is CASSESKLVGTGDYGYTF. CDR3 in DNA: TGCGCCAGCAGTGAGTCGAAATTGGTTGGGACAGGGGACTATGGCTACACCTTC.

V usage is TRBV5-1 and J usage is TRBJ2-1, with TRBD2 matching 7 bases. The CDR3 consists of 11 residues. J was trimmed by 6 bases and V by 7 bases; bases with no gene match: 1. CDR1 is SGHRS and CDR2 is YFSETQ in the germline V gene. This chain's CDR3 is CASWGGNEQFF. The CDR3 bases are TGCGCCAGCTGGGGGGGCAATGAGCAGTTCTTC.

V and J are TRBV11-2 and TRBJ2-2, with D possibly TRBD1 on 6 matching bases. This CDR3 has 14 amino acids. The V end was cut by 5 bases, the J end by 7 bases, with 14 bases between. Germline lookup yields CDR1 SGHAT and CDR2 FQNNGV. CDR3 loop: CASSNAGVNGELFF. In nucleotides, the CDR3 is TGTGCCAGCAGCAATGCAGGGGTGAACGGGGAGCTGTTTTTT.

The chain joins TRBV14 to TRBJ2-7, with 10 bases that match TRBD1. V gave up 0 bases and J gave up 5 bases; unmatched junction bases: 10. CDR3 length: 17 amino acids. CDR1 is SGHDN and CDR2 is FVKESK in the germline V gene. The CDR3 DNA reads as TGTGCCAGCAGCCAAGACCCCCGGGACAGGGGATACCACGAGCAGTACTTC. Translating it yields CASSQDPRDRGYHEQYF. Variable domain in full (rest from reference TRBV14 and TRBJ2-7): EAGVTQFPSHSVIEKGQTVTLRCDPISGHDNLYWYRRVMGKEIKFLLHFVKESKQDESGMPNNRFLAERTGGTYSTLKVQPAELEDSGVYFCASSQDPRDRGYHEQYFGPGTRLTVT.

About this clone itself: Other DNA sequences within the sample encode an identical CDR3. CDR3 sequence reads: CASRRTSGGYNEQFF. CDR3 sequence (DNA): TGTGCCAGCAGGCGTACTAGCGGGGGCTACAATGAGCAGTTCTTC. The J gene is TRBJ2-1, the V gene TRBV27; 11 bases line up with TRBD2. There are 15 residues in the CDR3. CDR1 and CDR2 from the germline V gene are MNHEY and SMNVEV (reference sequence). V dropped 6 bases and J dropped 3; count of bases not matched to a gene: 4.

This clone was counted between two and nine times. The chain links TRBV18 to TRBJ1-2; D call uncertain. The CDR3 totals 14 residues. Germline CDR1 reads KGHSH; CDR2 reads LQKENI. Trimming stripped 2 bases from V and 4 bases from J, with 11 bases between. CDR3 nucleotides: TGTGCCAGCTCACCAGTGGAGGAGATCTATGGCTACACCTTC. This codes for CASSPVEEIYGYTF.

The V and J genes are TRBV5-1 and TRBJ1-2; 7 bases are shared with TRBD1. Trimming took 3 bases from V and 3 from J; bases not matched to a gene: 14. CDR1 and CDR2 (germline): SGHRS, YFSETQ. This CDR3 region has 17 residues. CDR3 DNA sequence: TGCGCCAGCAGCTATAATCCGACAGGGAGTTTGGACTATGGCTACACCTTC. This gives the protein CASSYNPTGSLDYGYTF.

The chain recombines TRBV11-2 with TRBJ2-3; TRBD2 aligns across 8 bases. There are 18 residues in the CDR3. Per germline, CDR1 SGHAT and CDR2 FQNNGV. With 2 bases clipped from V and 4 bases from J, the junction kept 14 bases outside the gene matches. The CDR3 sequence is CASSLRERGRGIPDTQYF. The CDR3 DNA is TGTGCCAGCAGCTTACGGGAGCGGGGGAGGGGAATCCCAGATACGCAGTATTTT.